A selection of T cell receptor beta chains follows, all from one sample in a study of OX40 agonist ivuxolimab in advanced cancers. Sequencing used immunoSEQ multiplex PCR; TCRdb keeps in-frame clones, though not all of them. Counted here are 52,000 or so clones, 84% occurring once; the ten biggest clones make up roughly 0.6%. The sample in question was CD4+ or CD8+ T cells sorted from blood, obtained in a trial of the OX40 agonist ivuxolimab. These TCRs come from an adult with an advanced solid tumor such as melanoma, head and neck, liver or kidney cancer. Both conserved end residues are part of each CDR3. The order of the fields is J gene, V gene, clone size, D gene, CDR3 DNA, CDR3 protein. The D gene is left open where the match is weak. The listing skips clone size in some rows; elsewhere it reads once, few, many or a size class.

TRBJ2-1 | TRBV30 | . | TRBD1 | TGTGCCGGGACAGGGCCCAAACCCAATGAGCAGTTCTTC | CAGTGPKPNEQFF
TRBJ2-7 | TRBV29-1 | . | . | TGCAGCGTTGCGACGGAGACTGCCTACGAGCAGTACTTC | CSVATETAYEQYF
TRBJ1-1 | TRBV6-5 | . | . | TGTGCCAGCAGTATGGACGGGGGAGGGACTGAAGCTTTCTTT | CASSMDGGGTEAFF
TRBJ2-2 | TRBV2 | . | . | TGTGCCAGGGGGAGTTCCGGGGAGCTGTTTTTT | CARGSSGELFF
TRBJ1-1 | TRBV4-3 | . | . | TGCGCCAGCAGCCAAGATTTACAGGGCGGGACTGAAGCTTTCTTT | CASSQDLQGGTEAFF
TRBJ1-5 | TRBV5-6 | . | . | TGTGCCAGCAGCAGAACAGGGTTCTGGATGAGGGGGCCCCAGCATTTT | CASSRTGFWMRGPQHF
TRBJ2-7 | TRBV28 | . | . | TGTGCCAGCAGTTACCCCCTCCGGGACCAGACCTACGAGCAGTACTTC | CASSYPLRDQTYEQYF
TRBJ1-1 | TRBV29-1 | . | . | TGCAGCGCCGGTCAACTCGACACTGAAGCTTTCTTT | CSAGQLDTEAFF
TRBJ1-5 | TRBV4-1 | few | . | TGCGCCAGCAGCCAAGGGGGGAACACTCAGCCCCAGCATTTT | CASSQGGNTQPQHF
TRBJ1-5 | TRBV30 | . | TRBD1 | TGTGCCTGGAGTAGGGGACAGGGGAGACAGCCCCAGCATTTT | CAWSRGQGRQPQHF
TRBJ1-4 | TRBV28 | . | TRBD1 | TGTGCCAGCAGTCCCCCCGACAGGGAGGATCTTGAAAAACTGTTTTTT | CASSPPDREDLEKLFF